The present TCR beta chain was sequenced within a study of cytomegalovirus exposure and HLA in healthy donors. This PCR relied on a set of 60 Vbeta primers and 13 Jbeta primers. Method: immunoSEQ multiplex PCR; TCRdb's copy keeps in-frame clones and lacks some. The sample holds 170,000 or so clones, about four fifths seen once. The receptor comes from a boy aged 2-15 years in good health and CMV-seronegative. Sequencing was carried out using PBMCs.

The CDR3 here is CASSGPGQGPDTQYF. DNA of the CDR3: TGTGCCAGCAGCGGACCGGGACAGGGTCCCGATACGCAGTATTTT. This chain links TRBV11-2 with TRBJ2-3; TRBD1 matches 9 bases. The CDR3 spans 15 residues. The J segment lost 6 bases and the V segment lost 5 bases, leaving 9 bases of the junction unmatched. The germline gives CDR1 SGHAT, CDR2 FQNNGV.